These 13 T cell receptor beta chains originate from one sample sequenced in a study of T cell responses to AZD1222 COVID-19 vaccine (dated by TCRdb to the early 2020s). The time point label, as the study defines it: baseline before first vaccination. Library preparation employed the immunoSEQ multiplex PCR assay. This is the immuneACCESS table as TCRdb keeps it, with only in-frame sequences that have V and J called. A part of the clones is gone; compared with another copy, unresolved V genes explain less than half, and the rest is unexplained. The sample table contains about 150,000 clones; only one count was recorded for less than 95% of them. The ten largest account for approximately 1.5% of the sample. This specimen consisted of peripheral blood, obtained on day 0 of AZD1222 vaccination. The source of these receptors is an adult in good health.

The V and J genes are TRBV27 and TRBJ2-3; TRBD1 matches at 8 bases. V was pared by 3 bases and J by 6 bases, with 8 bases of the junction left unmatched. CDR1 MNHEY and CDR2 SMNVEV come from the germline V gene (reference sequence). CDR3 size: 15 residues. The CDR3 region is CASSFAGGVRDTQYF. DNA of the CDR3: TGTGCCAGCAGTTTCGCAGGGGGCGTGAGGGATACGCAGTATTTT.

The chain uses TRBV15 and TRBJ1-1; D is possibly TRBD1 (6 bases). Looked up from germline, CDR1 is LNHNV and CDR2 is YYDKDF (reference sequence). This CDR3 contains 13 residues. V dropped 3 bases and J dropped 2 bases, with 7 bases sitting between them. The CDR3 sequence is CATSRDSNTEAFF. DNA of the CDR3: TGTGCCACCAGCAGGGACAGTAACACTGAAGCTTTCTTT.

This chain links TRBV2 with TRBJ1-5; perhaps TRBD1 as D (5 bases). CDR1 SNHLY and CDR2 FYNNEI come from the germline V gene. V was shortened by 0 bases and J by 0 bases, with 15 bases between the two germline ends. The CDR3 is 18 amino acids. CDR3 region: CASSEAKAGRYSNQPQHF. CDR3 DNA sequence: TGTGCCAGCAGTGAAGCGAAGGCAGGGAGATATAGCAATCAGCCCCAGCATTTT.

The rearrangement uses TRBV6-5 and TRBJ1-1; D perhaps matches TRBD1 (6 bases). CDR1 is MNHEY and CDR2 is SVGAGI in the germline V gene. The CDR3 has 11 amino acids. The ends were cut back, 5 bases at V and 9 bases at J, with 10 bases in the middle. The CDR3 sequence: CASSTGTQAFF. DNA for the CDR3: TGTGCCAGCAGTACAGGGACCCAAGCTTTCTTT.

This clone was detected once. The rearrangement links TRBV5-4 to TRBJ1-1; D is possibly TRBD1 (5 bases). V was trimmed by 0 bases and J by 6 bases, leaving 12 bases between them. The CDR3 is made up of 14 amino acids. Germline assignment: CDR1 SGHNT and CDR2 YYREEE (reference sequence). CDR3 coding DNA: TGTGCCAGCAGCTTGGGCAGGGAGGGGCCTGAAGCTTTCTTT. Protein: CASSLGREGPEAFF.

The CDR3 nucleotides read TGTGCCATCAGTCCTACAGGGCCGAACACTGAAGCTTTCTTT. It yields the protein CAISPTGPNTEAFF. V gene TRBV10-3 combines with J gene TRBJ1-1, with D possibly being TRBD1 (6 bases). The CDR3 length is 14 residues. Germline CDR1 is ENHRY and CDR2 is SYGVKD. V was shortened by 5 bases and J by 1 base, with 11 bases between the two germline ends.

V gene TRBV18 combines with J gene TRBJ2-1; D ambiguous. Germline-derived CDR1 and CDR2 are KGHSH and LQKENI. The CDR3 covers 15 residues. Trimming took off 3 bases at V and 0 bases at J, with 9 bases between the two ends. The CDR3 region has the DNA TGTGCCAGCTCACCCGTAGGTTCCTCCTACAATGAGCAGTTCTTC. Amino acid sequence: CASSPVGSSYNEQFF.

The count of this clone is one. V is TRBV27 and J is TRBJ2-3; 7 positions agree with TRBD1. The CDR3 runs 17 residues. J gave up 3 bases and V 6 bases, and 15 bases lay outside the gene matches. The germline gives CDR1 MNHEY, CDR2 SMNVEV (reference sequence). CDR3 region: CASRGTATLFVTDTQYF. The DNA of the CDR3 is TGTGCCAGCAGGGGGACAGCAACTCTGTTTGTAACAGATACGCAGTATTTT.

V and J are TRBV5-4 and TRBJ2-2; D could derive from TRBD1 or TRBD2 (5 bases each). Germline lookup yields CDR1 SGHNT and CDR2 YYREEE (reference sequence). The CDR3 has 16 residues. Trimming removed 0 bases at V and 7 bases at J, with 16 bases between. CDR3 nucleotides: TGTGCCAGCAGCTTGGAATCCGGGACCCTTCTCGGGGAGCTGTTTTTT. Translated: CASSLESGTLLGELFF. Based on the CDR3 plus reference TRBV5-4 and TRBJ2-2, the full variable domain is ETGVTQSPTHLIKTRGQQVTLRCSSQSGHNTVSWYQQALGQGPQFIFQYYREEENGRGNFPPRFSGLQFPNYSSELNVNALELDDSALYLCASSLESGTLLGELFFGEGSRLTVL.

The chain links TRBV18 to TRBJ1-3; D might be TRBD1 (6 bases). CDR3 size: 15 residues. The germline V gene has CDR1 KGHSH and CDR2 LQKENI. Trimming stripped 5 bases from V and 2 bases from J, with 13 bases between. CDR3 coding DNA: TGTGCCAGCTCAACCACAGGGCTGGCTGGAAACACCATATATTTT. It is translated as CASSTTGLAGNTIYF.

The chain joins TRBV11-2 to TRBJ1-1, with D unclear. The CDR3 covers 14 residues. Germline CDR1 SGHAT, CDR2 FQNNGV. Trimming cost V 0 bases and J 4 bases, with 9 bases left between them. The CDR3 spells CASSLDGVGTEAFF. In nucleotides, the CDR3 is TGTGCCAGCAGCTTAGACGGCGTGGGCACTGAAGCTTTCTTT.

The chain recombines TRBV19 with TRBJ2-6, with no clear D. Trimming took off 8 bases at V and 0 bases at J, with 5 bases between the two ends. The germline V gene has CDR1 LNHDA and CDR2 SQIVND (reference sequence). The CDR3 has 13 amino acids. The CDR3 spells CASVLSGANVLTF. CDR3 in DNA: TGTGCCAGTGTCCTCTCTGGGGCCAACGTCCTGACTTTC.

The CDR3, as DNA: TGTGCCAGCAGTTTATCCTCGCGGGGCACAGATACGCAGTATTTT. Amino acids: CASSLSSRGTDTQYF. V is TRBV27 and J is TRBJ2-3; D is perhaps TRBD2 (5 bases). The CDR3 totals 15 residues. Germline CDR1 and CDR2: MNHEY and SMNVEV (reference sequence). Trimming took off 0 bases at V and 1 base at J, with 8 bases between the two ends.